This T cell receptor (beta chain) was captured by sequencing in a study of blood T cells in healthy people across ages. Overall study results and limits: Strong correlation linked observed beta diversity and percent naive T cells. Considered underestimates were the diversity estimates obtained from one million T cells.

Trimming pared 3 bases from V and 5 bases from J, leaving 17 bases between. Per the germline V gene, CDR1 is SQVTM and CDR2 is ANQGSEA. The CDR3 spans 14 residues. Through a sample-barcoded 5' primer and a J-beta primer mix, a second PCR was run for about 6 to 12 cycles. Every cDNA molecule bore a tag from a template-switch adaptor containing 12 random nucleotides. A single record per CDR3 protein comes from TCRdb applying MiXCR to the 5' RACE reads. The sample contains around 1,000,000 distinct CDR3 sequences, approximately 26% of which appear only once. Only a few counts were recorded for this clonotype. Its antigen is undetermined. These sequences were also reported in another study, on T cells of mothers and their children.

The sequenced sample was blood. The genes are TRBV29-1 and TRBJ2-7, with D possibly TRBD1 on 6 matching bases. The sequence was collected from a girl aged 2-10 years in good health. CDR3 in amino acids: CSVDLQGIGNEQYF. In nucleotides, the CDR3 is TGCAGCGTTGACCTTCAGGGGATTGGGAACGAGCAGTACTTC.